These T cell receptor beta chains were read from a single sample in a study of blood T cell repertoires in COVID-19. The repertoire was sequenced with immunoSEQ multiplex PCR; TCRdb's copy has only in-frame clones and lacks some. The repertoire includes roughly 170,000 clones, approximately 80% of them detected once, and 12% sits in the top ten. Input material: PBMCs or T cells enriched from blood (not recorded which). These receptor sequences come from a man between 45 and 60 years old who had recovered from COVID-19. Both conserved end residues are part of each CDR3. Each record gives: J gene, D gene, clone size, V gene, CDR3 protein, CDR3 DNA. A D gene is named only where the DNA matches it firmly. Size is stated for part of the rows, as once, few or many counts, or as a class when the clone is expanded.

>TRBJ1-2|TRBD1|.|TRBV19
CASSMRGRNYGYTF
TGTGCCAGTAGTATGAGGGGGCGCAACTATGGCTACACCTTC
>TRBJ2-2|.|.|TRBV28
CASSLTGAGELFF
TGTGCCAGCAGTTTAACCGGGGCCGGGGAGCTGTTTTTT
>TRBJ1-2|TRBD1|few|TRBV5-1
CASTAGTGGAGYTF
TGCGCCAGCACCGCCGGGACAGGGGGCGCCGGCTACACCTTC
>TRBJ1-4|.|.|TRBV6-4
CAGGAGSNEKLFF
TGTGCCGGGGGGGCAGGGTCTAATGAAAAACTGTTTTTT
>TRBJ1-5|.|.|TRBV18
CASSRGVNQPQHF
TGTGCCAGCTCACGTGGAGTGAATCAGCCCCAGCATTTT
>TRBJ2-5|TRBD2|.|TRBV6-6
CASTLGLAGGETQYF
TGTGCCAGCACCCTCGGGCTAGCGGGGGGGGAGACCCAGTACTTC
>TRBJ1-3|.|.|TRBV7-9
CASSLLGGQGNTIYF
TGTGCCAGCAGCTTATTAGGAGGGCAAGGAAACACCATATATTTT
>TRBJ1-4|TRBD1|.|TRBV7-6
CASAAGTVNEKLFF
TGTGCCAGCGCCGCCGGGACAGTTAATGAAAAACTGTTTTTT
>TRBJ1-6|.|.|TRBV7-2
CASSPRSRSSPLHF
TGTGCCAGCAGCCCCCGTAGCAGAAGTTCACCCCTCCACTTT
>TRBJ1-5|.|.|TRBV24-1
CATSDPRRGGNQPQHF
TGTGCCACCAGTGACCCCCGGCGGGGGGGCAATCAGCCCCAGCATTTT
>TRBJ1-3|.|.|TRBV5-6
CASTPRGRVLSGNTIYF
TGTGCCAGCACCCCCCGCGGCAGGGTGTTATCTGGAAACACCATATATTTT
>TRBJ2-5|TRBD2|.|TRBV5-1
CASSSRPPLAGVGETQYF
TGCGCCAGCAGCTCCCGGCCCCCACTAGCGGGGGTCGGGGAGACCCAGTACTTC
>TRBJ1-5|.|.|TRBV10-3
CAARGPGNQPQHF
TGTGCCGCCCGGGGTCCAGGCAATCAGCCCCAGCATTTT
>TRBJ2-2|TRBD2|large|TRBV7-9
CASSLRSGAPNTGELFF
TGTGCCAGCAGCTTACGAAGCGGGGCCCCGAACACCGGGGAGCTGTTTTTT
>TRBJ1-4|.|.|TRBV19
CASSIALTATNEKLFF
TGTGCCAGTAGTATAGCTCTGACAGCAACTAATGAAAAACTGTTTTTT
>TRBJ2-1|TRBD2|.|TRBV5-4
CASSGRIAGPSDEQFF
TGTGCCAGCAGCGGAAGGATAGCGGGACCATCCGATGAGCAGTTCTTC
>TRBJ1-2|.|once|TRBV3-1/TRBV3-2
CASSRGYTGNYGYTF
TGTGCCAGCAGCCGAGGGTATACAGGGAACTATGGCTACACCTTC
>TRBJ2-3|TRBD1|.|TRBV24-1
CATSDSRQGKATDTQYF
TGTGCCACCAGTGATTCAAGACAGGGGAAGGCGACAGATACGCAGTATTTT
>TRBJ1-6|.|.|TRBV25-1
CASSEGRDVPLTLHF
TGTGCCAGCAGTGAAGGGCGGGACGTTCCCCTCACCCTCCACTTT
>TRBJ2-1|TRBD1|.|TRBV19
CASNPRDRVAYNEQFF
TGTGCCAGTAACCCACGCGACAGGGTGGCCTACAATGAGCAGTTCTTC
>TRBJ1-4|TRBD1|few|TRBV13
CASSMGQEGNEKLFF
TGTGCCAGCAGCATGGGACAGGAGGGTAATGAAAAACTGTTTTTT
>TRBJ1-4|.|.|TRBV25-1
CASSELGRSSRGSEKLFF
TGTGCCAGCAGTGAATTAGGCCGCTCTTCCAGGGGATCGGAAAAACTGTTTTTT
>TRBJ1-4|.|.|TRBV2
CASNRETGEKLFF
TGTGCCAGCAATAGAGAGACTGGGGAAAAACTGTTTTTT
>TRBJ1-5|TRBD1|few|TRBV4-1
CASSQPDREFQPQHF
TGCGCCAGCAGCCAACCTGACAGGGAGTTTCAGCCCCAGCATTTT
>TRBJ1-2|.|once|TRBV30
CAWSTGNYGYTF
TGTGCCTGGAGCACAGGAAACTATGGCTACACCTTC
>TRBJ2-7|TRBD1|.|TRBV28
CASSSPGQGAYEQYF
TGTGCCAGCAGTTCCCCGGGACAGGGGGCATACGAGCAGTACTTC
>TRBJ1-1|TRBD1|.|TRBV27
CASSYRGLGNTEAFF
TGTGCCAGCAGTTACAGGGGGCTGGGGAACACTGAAGCTTTCTTT
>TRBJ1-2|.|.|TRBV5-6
CASSSPRRRYGYTF
TGTGCCAGCAGCTCGCCCCGGCGGAGGTATGGCTACACCTTC
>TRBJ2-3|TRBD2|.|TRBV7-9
CASSREKLAGSTDTQYF
TGTGCCAGCAGCCGTGAGAAACTAGCGGGGAGTACAGATACGCAGTATTTT
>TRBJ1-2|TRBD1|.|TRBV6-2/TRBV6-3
CASSGRTGNFYGYTF
TGTGCCAGCAGTGGTCGGACAGGGAACTTCTATGGCTACACCTTC
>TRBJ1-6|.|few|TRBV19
CASSMGMDSSPLHF
TGTGCCAGTAGTATGGGAATGGACAGTTCACCCCTCCACTTT
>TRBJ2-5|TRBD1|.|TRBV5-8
CASSLGQGAWETQYF
TGTGCCAGCAGCTTGGGACAGGGGGCTTGGGAGACCCAGTACTTC
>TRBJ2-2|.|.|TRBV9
CASSVASGLYTGELFF
TGTGCCAGCAGCGTAGCATCGGGGTTATACACCGGGGAGCTGTTTTTT
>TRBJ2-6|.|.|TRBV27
CASGLTGHSGANVLTF
TGTGCCAGCGGATTGACAGGCCACTCTGGGGCCAACGTCCTGACTTTC
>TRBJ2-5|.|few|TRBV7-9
CASSVASGQETQYF
TGTGCCAGCAGCGTGGCTAGTGGGCAAGAGACCCAGTACTTC
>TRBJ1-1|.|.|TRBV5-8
CASSLGGAGNTEAFF
TGTGCCAGCAGCTTGGGTGGGGCTGGGAACACTGAAGCTTTCTTT
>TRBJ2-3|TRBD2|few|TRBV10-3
CAISEGSGSTDTQYF
TGTGCCATCAGTGAGGGTAGCGGGAGCACAGATACGCAGTATTTT
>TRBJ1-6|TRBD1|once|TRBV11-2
CASSETGSHSPLHF
TGTGCCAGCAGCGAGACAGGGAGTCATTCACCCCTCCACTTT
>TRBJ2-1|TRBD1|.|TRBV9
CASSVRDRIYNEQFF
TGTGCCAGCAGCGTCCGGGACAGGATTTACAATGAGCAGTTCTTC
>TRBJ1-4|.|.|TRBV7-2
CASSSRRESTNEKLFF
TGTGCCAGCAGTTCCCGACGGGAGTCCACTAATGAAAAACTGTTTTTT
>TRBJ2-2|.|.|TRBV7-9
CASSGMNTGELFF
TGTGCCAGCTCAGGGATGAACACCGGGGAGCTGTTTTTT
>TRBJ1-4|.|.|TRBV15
CATSRRGGSNEKLFF
TGTGCCACCAGCAGAAGAGGGGGATCTAATGAAAAACTGTTTTTT
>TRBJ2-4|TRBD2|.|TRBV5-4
CASSFRSGGAGDIQYF
TGTGCCAGCAGCTTCCGTAGCGGGGGGGCCGGAGACATTCAGTACTTC
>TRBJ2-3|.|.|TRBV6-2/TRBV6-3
CASSYLSTDTQYF
TGTGCCAGCAGTTATCTAAGCACAGATACGCAGTATTTT
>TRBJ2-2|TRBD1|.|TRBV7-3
CASSLNTGQGSTGELFF
TGTGCCAGCAGCTTAAATACGGGACAGGGAAGCACCGGGGAGCTGTTTTTT
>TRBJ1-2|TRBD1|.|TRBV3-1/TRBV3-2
CASSQDRLLPDRDYGYTF
TGTGCCAGCAGCCAAGATCGGCTTTTACCGGACAGGGACTATGGCTACACCTTC
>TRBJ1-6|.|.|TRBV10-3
CAISESSRDSPLHF
TGTGCCATCAGTGAGTCGTCGAGGGATTCACCCCTCCACTTT
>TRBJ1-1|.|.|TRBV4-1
CASSQDTGRPPMNTEAFF
TGCGCCAGCAGCCAAGATACAGGGCGCCCTCCTATGAACACTGAAGCTTTCTTT
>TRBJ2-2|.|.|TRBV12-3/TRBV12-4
CASSLERAGELFF
TGTGCCAGCAGTTTGGAGCGCGCCGGGGAGCTGTTTTTT
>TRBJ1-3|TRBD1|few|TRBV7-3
CASSVGQGSGNTIYF
TGTGCCAGCAGCGTGGGACAGGGTTCAGGAAACACCATATATTTT
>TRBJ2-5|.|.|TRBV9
CASSGEGGLQETQYF
TGTGCCAGCAGCGGGGAGGGGGGCTTACAAGAGACCCAGTACTTC
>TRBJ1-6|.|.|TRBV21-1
CASGIFRDRDSPLHF
TGTGCCAGCGGTATTTTCCGGGACAGGGATTCACCCCTCCACTTT
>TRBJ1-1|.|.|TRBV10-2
CASSELERGNTEAFF
TGCGCCAGCAGTGAGTTAGAACGGGGGAACACTGAAGCTTTCTTT
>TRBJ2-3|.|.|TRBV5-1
CASSLGESHHTQYF
TGCGCCAGCAGCTTGGGTGAGAGTCACCATACGCAGTATTTT
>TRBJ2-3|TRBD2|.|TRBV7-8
CASSLPSGVYTDTQYF
TGTGCCAGCAGCTTGCCTAGCGGGGTTTACACAGATACGCAGTATTTT